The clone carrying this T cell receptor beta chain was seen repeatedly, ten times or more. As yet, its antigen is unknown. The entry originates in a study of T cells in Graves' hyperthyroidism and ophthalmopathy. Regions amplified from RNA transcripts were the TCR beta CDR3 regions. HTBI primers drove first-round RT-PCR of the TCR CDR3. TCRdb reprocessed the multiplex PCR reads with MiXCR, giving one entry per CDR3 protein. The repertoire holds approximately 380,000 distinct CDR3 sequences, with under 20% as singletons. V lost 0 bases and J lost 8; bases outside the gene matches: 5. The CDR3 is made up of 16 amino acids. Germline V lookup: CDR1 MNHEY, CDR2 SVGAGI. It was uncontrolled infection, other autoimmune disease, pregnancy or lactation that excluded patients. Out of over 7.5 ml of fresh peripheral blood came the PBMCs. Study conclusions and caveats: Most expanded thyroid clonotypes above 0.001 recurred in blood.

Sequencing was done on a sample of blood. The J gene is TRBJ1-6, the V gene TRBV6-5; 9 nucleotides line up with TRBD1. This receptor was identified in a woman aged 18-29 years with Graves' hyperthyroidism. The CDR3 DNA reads TGTGCCAGCAGTTACTCGCCCGACAGGGGGTATTCACCCCTCCACTTT. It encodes CASSYSPDRGYSPLHF.